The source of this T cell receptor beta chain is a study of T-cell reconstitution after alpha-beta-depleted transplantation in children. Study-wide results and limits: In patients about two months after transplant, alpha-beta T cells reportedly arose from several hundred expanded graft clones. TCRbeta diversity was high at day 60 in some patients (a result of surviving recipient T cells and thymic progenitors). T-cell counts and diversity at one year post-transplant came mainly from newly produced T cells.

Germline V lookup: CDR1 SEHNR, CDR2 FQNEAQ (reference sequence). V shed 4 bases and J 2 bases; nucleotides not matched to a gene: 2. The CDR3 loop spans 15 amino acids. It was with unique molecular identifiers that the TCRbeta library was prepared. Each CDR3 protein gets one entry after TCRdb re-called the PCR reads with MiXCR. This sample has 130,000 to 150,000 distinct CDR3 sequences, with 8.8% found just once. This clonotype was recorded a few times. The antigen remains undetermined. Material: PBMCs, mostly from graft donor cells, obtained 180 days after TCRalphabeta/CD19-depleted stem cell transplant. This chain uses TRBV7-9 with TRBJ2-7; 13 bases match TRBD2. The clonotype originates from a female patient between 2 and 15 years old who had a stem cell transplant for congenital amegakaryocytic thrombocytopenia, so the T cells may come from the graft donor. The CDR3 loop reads CASSYTSGRAYEQYF. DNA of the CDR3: TGTGCCAGCAGCTACACTAGCGGGAGGGCCTACGAGCAGTACTTC.